This T cell receptor beta chain was documented in a study of beta chain features in type 1 diabetes. Study-level results: The VDJ junctions of type 1 diabetes patients carried fewer insertions and more deletions.

In regard to this clone: Its target is not known.

Every donor provided one heparinised blood draw, which averaged approximately 100 mL. Isolated RNA was reverse transcribed in full, so expressed TCRB transcripts were sequenced. Sequencing was performed with immunoSEQ multiplex PCR; in TCRdb, only in-frame clones are kept and a portion is missing. The sample lists 350,000 or so clones; roughly 21% were seen once. This CDR3 is built from 14 residues. Germline V gene data show CDR1 as MGHRA and CDR2 as YSYEKL. Trimming at V came to 6 bases and at J to 7 bases, leaving 9 bases not matched to a gene. This receptor was identified in a woman aged 18 to 35 in good health. Sequenced sample: naive CD4+ T cells from blood. This chain uses TRBV4-1 with TRBJ2-7; 10 positions agree with TRBD1. The CDR3 protein is CASRQPGQGGEQYF. The CDR3 DNA is TGCGCCAGCAGGCAACCTGGACAGGGGGGGGAGCAGTACTTC.